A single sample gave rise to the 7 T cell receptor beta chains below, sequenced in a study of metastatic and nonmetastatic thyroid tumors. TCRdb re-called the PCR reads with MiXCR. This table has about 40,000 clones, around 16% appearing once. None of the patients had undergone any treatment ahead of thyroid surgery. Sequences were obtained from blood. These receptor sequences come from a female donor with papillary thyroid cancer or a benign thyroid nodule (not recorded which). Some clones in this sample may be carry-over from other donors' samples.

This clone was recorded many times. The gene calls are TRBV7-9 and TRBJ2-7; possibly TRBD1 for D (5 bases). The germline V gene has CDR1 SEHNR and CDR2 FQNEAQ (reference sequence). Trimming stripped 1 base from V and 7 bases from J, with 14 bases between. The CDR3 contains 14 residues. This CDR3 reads CASSLEGGAKEQYF. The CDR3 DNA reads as TGTGCCAGCAGCTTAGAGGGTGGGGCGAAGGAGCAGTACTTC.

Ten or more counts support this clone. The DNA for the CDR3 is TGTGCCAGCAGCTTAGGGGGACTAACACTAGACAATGAGCAGTTCTTC. This encodes CASSLGGLTLDNEQFF. This chain uses TRBV13 with TRBJ2-1; 7 nucleotides align to TRBD2. Germline CDR1 reads PRHDT; CDR2 reads FYEKMQ (reference sequence). There are 16 residues in the CDR3. V was pared by 0 bases and J by 5 bases, with 7 bases of the junction left unmatched.

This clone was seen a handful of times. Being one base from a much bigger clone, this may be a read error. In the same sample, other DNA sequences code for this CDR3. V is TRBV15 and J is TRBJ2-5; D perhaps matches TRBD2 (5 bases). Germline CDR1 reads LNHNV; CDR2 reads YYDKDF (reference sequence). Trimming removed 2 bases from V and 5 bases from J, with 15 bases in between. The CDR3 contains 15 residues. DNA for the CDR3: TGTGCCACCAGCAGAACCCGACGGGGTGGGGAGACCCAGTACTTC. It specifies CATSRTRRGGETQYF.

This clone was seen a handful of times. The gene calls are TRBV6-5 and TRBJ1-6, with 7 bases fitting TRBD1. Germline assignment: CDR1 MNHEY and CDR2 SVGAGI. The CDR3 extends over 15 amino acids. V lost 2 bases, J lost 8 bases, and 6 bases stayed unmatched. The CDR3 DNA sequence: TGTGCCAGCAGTTACCCTAACGACAGGGATTCACCCCTCCACTTT. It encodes CASSYPNDRDSPLHF.

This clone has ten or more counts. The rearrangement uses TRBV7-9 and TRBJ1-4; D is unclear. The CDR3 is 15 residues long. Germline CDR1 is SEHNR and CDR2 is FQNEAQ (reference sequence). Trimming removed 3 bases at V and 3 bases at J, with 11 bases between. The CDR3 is CASSFGLGANEKLFF. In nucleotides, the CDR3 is TGTGCCAGCAGCTTCGGGTTGGGAGCTAATGAAAAACTGTTTTTT.

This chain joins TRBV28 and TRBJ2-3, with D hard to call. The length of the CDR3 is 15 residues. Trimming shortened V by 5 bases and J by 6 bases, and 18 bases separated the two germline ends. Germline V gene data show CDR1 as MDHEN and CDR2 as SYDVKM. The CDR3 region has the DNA TGTGCCAGCAGTCCCCCTTATAGGCTCAGTGATACGCAGTATTTT. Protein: CASSPPYRLSDTQYF. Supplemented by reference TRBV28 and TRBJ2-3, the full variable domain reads DVKVTQSSRYLVKRTGEKVFLECVQDMDHENMFWYRQDPGLGLRLIYFSYDVKMKEKGDIPEGYSVSREKKERFSLILESASTNQTSMYLCASSPPYRLSDTQYFGPGTRLTVL.

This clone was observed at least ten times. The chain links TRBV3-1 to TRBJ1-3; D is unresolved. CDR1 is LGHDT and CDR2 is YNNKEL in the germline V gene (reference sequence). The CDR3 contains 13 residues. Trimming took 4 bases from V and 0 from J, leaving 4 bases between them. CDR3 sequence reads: CASSRRSGNTIYF. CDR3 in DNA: TGTGCCAGCAGCCGACGCTCTGGAAACACCATATATTTT.